This TCR beta chain stems from a study of T cell responses to AZD1222 COVID-19 vaccine (dated by TCRdb to the early 2020s). For context, the study as a whole: TCR sequencing covered 233 trial participants: 200 to 220 given two doses of AZD1222 and 26 given two doses of MenACWY control vaccine. Trial participants were enrolled into age subgroups of 18-55, 56-69 and 70-plus years, which contained 148, 28 and 57 TCR-sequenced participants, respectively.

CDR1 and CDR2 are drawn from the germline V gene: MDHEN, SYDVKM. The CDR3 contains 16 residues, cysteine and phenylalanine counted. The CDR3 DNA has 48 bases and is translated from base 1. Trimming costs V 5 bases and J 0 bases, and their ends lie 16 bases apart. Of note for this clone: It lacks a known antigen. A read error is possible here, since a much larger clone lies one base away.

Per the publication, the time point label means: about 28 days (+/-7) after the second vaccine dose. AZD1222 recipients given second doses at about 4 weeks or at about 12 weeks were pooled, since spike-specific TCR depth and breadth were not found to differ between the two schedules. Samples from vaccinated people were obtained from the UK trials COV001 and COV002, which included a single-blind randomized controlled phase 2/3 trial of AZD1222 (ChAdOx1 nCoV-19) in healthy adults. Trial participant PBMC samples were collected at day 0 and day 28 after the second dose for TCRbeta chain sequencing. Overall study results and their limits: Only a handful of AZD1222 recipients were SARS-CoV-2 seropositive at baseline, limiting conclusions about previously exposed vaccinees. Epitopes outside the regions mutated in the B.1.351 and B.1.1.7 variants were reportedly recognized by nearly half of the unique spike-specific TCRs. The vaccine-associated CD4 TCRs covered the entire spike protein, and the dominant responses fell in regions 160-218 and 743-854. Because no day 14 peak-response samples were available, repertoires were characterized only after the peak T cell response. A significant rise in spike-specific TCR breadth and depth was observed after two AZD1222 doses relative to day 0 and relative to MenACWY recipients. The 56-69-year group was small, and its depth increase did not reach significance, likely because of low power. Most participants were white British and females outnumbered males, and the authors suggested that clonal diversity may have been underestimated.

The CDR3 regions of human TCRbeta chains were subjected to immunosequencing. The authors processed their data as follows. Repertoire TCRs were checked for matches against a reference library of SARS-CoV-2-specific TCRs that had been generated using the MIRA antigen-specificity platform. Breadth was defined as the fraction of unique TCRs that were SARS-CoV-2-associated, and depth was defined as the fraction of total T cells that were SARS-CoV-2-associated. Using the MIRA data, each spike-specific TCR was assigned both to the spike region to which the TCR was reactive and to a CD4 or CD8 class. Log10-transformed breadth and depth values were compared by one-way ANOVA with Sidak's multiple comparisons tests. In its TCRdb copy, this immuneACCESS table keeps in-frame sequences only and misses some clones. Where compared with another copy, unresolved V genes explain less than half of these, and the others have no known cause. V, J and clone size derive from that table, while D and trimming were established from the DNA sequence. In all, the sample holds 100,000 to 150,000 clones, and 84% of those were seen once. Jointly, the top ten make up about 25% of the sample.

The material was peripheral blood, obtained 28 days after the second AZD1222 dose. The sequence links TRBV28 to TRBJ1-1, with a weak D call of TRBD1 (5 bases match). This sequence was found in an adult who received the AZD1222 COVID-19 vaccine. The nucleotides read TGTGCCAGCAGTACACCGGCCGTAGGGGTGAACACTGAAGCTTTCTTT. Translation gives CASSTPAVGVNTEAFF.